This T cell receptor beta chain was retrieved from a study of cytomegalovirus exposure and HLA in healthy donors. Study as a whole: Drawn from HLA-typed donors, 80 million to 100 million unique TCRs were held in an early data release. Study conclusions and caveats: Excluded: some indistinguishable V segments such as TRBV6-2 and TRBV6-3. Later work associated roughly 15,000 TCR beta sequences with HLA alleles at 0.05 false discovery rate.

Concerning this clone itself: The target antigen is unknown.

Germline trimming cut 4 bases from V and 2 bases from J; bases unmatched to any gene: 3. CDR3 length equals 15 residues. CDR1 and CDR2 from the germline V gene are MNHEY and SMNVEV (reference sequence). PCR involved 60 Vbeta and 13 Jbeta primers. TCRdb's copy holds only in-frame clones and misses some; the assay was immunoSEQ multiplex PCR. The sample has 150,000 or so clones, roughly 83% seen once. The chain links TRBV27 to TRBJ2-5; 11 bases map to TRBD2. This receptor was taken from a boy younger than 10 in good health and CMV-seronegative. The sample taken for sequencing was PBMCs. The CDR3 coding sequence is TGTGCCAGCAGTTCGACTAGCGGGATACAAGAGACCCAGTACTTC. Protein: CASSSTSGIQETQYF.